This TCR beta chain was retrieved from a study of neurological immune-mediated disorders. Study-wide results and limits: No CDR3 amino acid sequences were shared by expanded clones across subjects, suggesting private repertoires in all groups. The greatest TCR clonal expansion appeared in HTLV-1-associated myelopathy and the smallest, falling below healthy controls, in multiple sclerosis.

From 2 million PBMCs stored at -80 C, the unsorted libraries were generated. Trimming removed 2 bases at V and 5 bases at J, with 14 bases between. CDR3 length: 14 amino acids. Germline CDR1 reads SGHKS; CDR2 reads YYEKEE (reference sequence). From 15-18 subjects, each sequencing run yielded over 160 million TCR-beta sequences. Each CDR3 protein is one row after TCRdb ran MiXCR on the 5' RACE reads. The sample contains around 60,000 distinct CDR3 sequences, about 3.2% of which appear only once. As regards this clonotype: Its target is not known.

This sequence was found in a woman aged 55-69 years with multiple sclerosis. The sample consisted of PBMCs. The chain is built from TRBV5-5 and TRBJ2-7; D assignment may be TRBD1 or TRBD2 (5 bases each). The CDR3 coding sequence is TGTGCCAGCAGCTTCGGGACCTGGGGCAACGAGCAGTACTTC. Amino acid sequence: CASSFGTWGNEQYF.